The 9 T cell receptor beta chains listed next were all sequenced from one sample in a study of CD8+CD57+ T cells in acquired aplastic anemia. TCR beta VDJ and CDR3 profiling used genomic DNA as template. TCRdb recomputed calls from the reads with MiXCR, one row per CDR3 protein. The sample records about 68,000 distinct CDR3 sequences, roughly half being singletons. Source material: sorted CD4+, CD8+, or CD8+CD57+ T cells (not recorded which) from PBMCs. Receptors were obtained from a human donor in good health, serving as a control.

In this sample, this clonotype is medium-sized. Germline and junction disagree at one end, which may indicate a read error. J is TRBJ2-2 and V is TRBV5-1, with D unresolved. The CDR3 contains 11 residues. Germline CDR1 SGHRS, CDR2 YFSETQ. CDR3 DNA: TGTGCCAGCAGCTTATCCGGGGAGCTGTTTTTT. It encodes CASSLSGELFF.

The chain is built from TRBV7-2 and TRBJ1-1, with D unclear. V gave up 3 bases and J gave up 4 bases, with 6 bases separating them. Germline V gives CDR1 SGHTA, CDR2 FQGNSA. The CDR3 is 12 residues long. DNA of the CDR3: TGTGCCAGCAGCTTCTCAGGCACTGAAGCTTTCTTT. Amino acids: CASSFSGTEAFF.

The V call is TRBV24-1, the J call TRBJ1-5; D uncertain. This CDR3 region has 16 residues. Deletions cut 0 bases from V and 8 bases from J, with 16 bases between. CDR1 and CDR2 from the germline V gene are KGHDR and SFDVKD. The chain's CDR3 is CATSDLFETSGEPQHF. The CDR3, as DNA: TGTGCCACCAGTGATTTGTTCGAGACATCCGGGGAGCCCCAGCATTTT.

This clonotype appeared once. The rearrangement joins TRBV2 to TRBJ1-4; 7 nucleotides agree with TRBD1. V dropped 4 bases and J dropped 8; count of bases not matched to a gene: 10. This CDR3 is built from 15 residues. CDR1 is SNHLY, CDR2 FYNNEI, per germline. The CDR3 sequence is CASSALGTDGEKLFF. In DNA, the CDR3 is TGTGCCAGCAGTGCCCTCGGGACAGACGGGGAAAAACTGTTTTTT.

This chain joins TRBV12-3 or TRBV12-4 and TRBJ1-1; D is undetermined. The CDR3 extends over 12 amino acids. Trimming removed 1 base from V and 6 bases from J, with 6 bases in between. CDR3 region: CASSLGFSEAFF. CDR3 DNA sequence: TGTGCCAGCAGTTTAGGGTTCTCTGAAGCTTTCTTT.

The chain employs TRBV24-1 and TRBJ1-1; D is undetermined. Germline loops: CDR1 KGHDR, CDR2 SFDVKD. V lost 5 bases and J 7 bases, leaving 10 bases between the germline ends. This CDR3 spans 12 amino acids. CDR3 in amino acids: CATSAPFGEAFF. The DNA for the CDR3 is TGTGCCACCAGTGCCCCCTTTGGTGAAGCTTTCTTT.

The rearrangement links TRBV20-1 to TRBJ2-3; 7 bases are shared with TRBD1. Trimming removed 5 bases from V and 2 bases from J; junction bases left unmatched: 7. In germline, CDR1 is DFQATT, CDR2 SNEGSKA (reference sequence). The CDR3 covers 14 residues. CDR3 sequence: CSALADRITDTQYF. The CDR3 DNA reads as TGCAGTGCTCTGGCGGACAGGATCACAGATACGCAGTATTTT.

This clonotype was seen many times. This rearrangement joins TRBV6-1 to TRBJ2-5; 10 nucleotides align to TRBD1. In germline, CDR1 is MNHNS, CDR2 SASEGT. Trimming cost V 10 bases and J 5 bases; bases outside gene matches: 13. The CDR3 extends over 15 amino acids. The CDR3 DNA reads TGTGCCACCCTGTTGGGACAGGGGTTGGGGGAGACCCAGTACTTC. The encoded protein is CATLLGQGLGETQYF.

This clonotype was detected ten times or more. CDR3 DNA: TGTGCCAGCACCCCCGCAGATGAAGCTTTCTTT. Translation: CASTPADEAFF. J is TRBJ1-1 and V is TRBV6-5; no definite D call. Germline lookup yields CDR1 MNHEY and CDR2 SVGAGI. This CDR3 spans 11 amino acids. The V end lost 7 bases, the J end lost 7 bases, and 10 bases lay between the germline ends.